This TCR beta chain was obtained from a study of cytomegalovirus exposure and HLA in healthy donors. Study-wide points: Later work found most CMV-associated TCR beta chains apparently HLA-restricted. In vitro data verified a few CMV-associated chains as specific for CMV antigens.

A multiplex PCR was run with 60 Vbeta primers and 13 Jbeta primers. Produced via immunoSEQ multiplex PCR; TCRdb's table is partial and in-frame only. This repertoire shows roughly 250,000 clones, 80% found once; its top ten account for around 0.33%. Remarks on this clone: Its specificity is unknown.

The CDR3 spans 15 residues. CDR1 is SGDLS, CDR2 YYNGEE, per germline. With 0 bases removed from V and 3 bases from J, the gap between germline ends came to 12 bases. The receptor comes from a girl aged 2 to 10 in good health and CMV-seronegative. Source material: PBMCs. The rearrangement uses TRBV9 and TRBJ1-1; tentatively, D is TRBD1 (6 bases). CDR3 DNA: TGTGCCAGCAGCGTAGAGGGGGAGGGGGACACTGAAGCTTTCTTT. Residues: CASSVEGEGDTEAFF. Combining the CDR3 with reference TRBV9 and TRBJ1-1 gives the whole variable domain DSGVTQTPKHLITATGQRVTLRCSPRSGDLSVYWYQQSLDQGLQFLIQYYNGEERAKGNILERFSAQQFPDLHSELNLSSLELGDSALYFCASSVEGEGDTEAFFGQGTRLTVV.